Below, 26 T cell receptor beta chains from the same sample are listed, as sequenced in a study of beta chain features in type 1 diabetes. Expressed TCRB transcripts were sequenced because the isolated RNA had all been reverse transcribed beforehand. TCRdb keeps only in-frame clones here, not all; method: immunoSEQ multiplex PCR. The data contain 970,000 or so clones, 15% to 20% of them singletons. Input material: naive CD4+ T cells from blood. All receptors derive from a woman aged 18-29 years in good health.

This clone was counted only a few times. This chain links TRBV4-1 with TRBJ2-5, with 9 nucleotides matching TRBD2. Per the germline V gene, CDR1 is MGHRA and CDR2 is YSYEKL. There are 16 residues in the CDR3. The J segment lost 1 base and the V segment lost 1 base, leaving 4 bases of the junction unmatched. CDR3 nucleotides: TGCGCCAGCAGCCAAGGGGCTAGCGGGATCCAAGAGACCCAGTACTTC. It encodes CASSQGASGIQETQYF.

V gene TRBV2 combines with J gene TRBJ2-1, with a possible D match to TRBD1 (6 bases). Germline CDR1 reads SNHLY; CDR2 reads FYNNEI. The CDR3 contains 15 residues. V shed 6 bases and J shed 9 bases, with 21 bases lying between them. CDR3 DNA: TGTGCCAGCAGGGGTGACAGGAGGCTTTTCAGTGAGCAGTTCTTC. Translation: CASRGDRRLFSEQFF.

The V and J genes are TRBV10-3 and TRBJ2-1; TRBD1 matches at 8 bases. Germline CDR1 is ENHRY and CDR2 is SYGVKD. The J segment lost 2 bases and the V segment lost 6 bases, leaving 3 bases of the junction unmatched. CDR3 size: 14 residues. CDR3 protein: CAIRGQATYNEQFF. The CDR3 DNA follows: TGTGCCATCAGGGGACAGGCGACCTACAATGAGCAGTTCTTC.

This clone was seen a few times. V is TRBV11-1 and J is TRBJ2-6, with D possibly being TRBD1 or TRBD2 (5 bases each). Per the germline V gene, CDR1 is SGHAT and CDR2 is FQDESV (reference sequence). Trimming removed 2 bases at V and 5 bases at J, with 16 bases between. There are 17 residues in the CDR3. The CDR3 protein is CASSLMWGEGRANVLTF. CDR3 in DNA: TGTGCCAGCAGCTTAATGTGGGGAGAGGGACGGGCCAACGTCCTGACTTTC.

The gene calls are TRBV9 and TRBJ2-1; 10 nucleotides align to TRBD2. CDR1 and CDR2 (germline): SGDLS, YYNGEE. Trimming cost V 4 bases and J 10 bases; bases outside gene matches: 11. The CDR3 loop spans 15 amino acids. The CDR3 reads CASSPQTPGLAEQFF. CDR3 coding DNA: TGTGCCAGCAGCCCACAGACGCCGGGACTAGCGGAGCAGTTCTTC.

The chain employs TRBV2 and TRBJ2-3, with 8 bases identical to TRBD1. There are 13 residues in the CDR3. V gave up 10 bases and J gave up 5 bases; unmatched junction bases: 8. The germline gives CDR1 SNHLY, CDR2 FYNNEI. The CDR3 DNA follows: TGTGCCAACCGGGACAGGACGGGAGATACGCAGTATTTT. As protein: CANRDRTGDTQYF.

On this clone itself: This may be a read error: a much more frequent sequence differs by one nucleotide. The chain couples TRBV6-1 to TRBJ2-5; unclear D gene. Germline loops: CDR1 MNHNS, CDR2 SASEGT. The CDR3 totals 11 residues. V lost 4 bases and J 1 base, leaving 1 base between the germline ends. The CDR3, as DNA: TGTGCCAGCAGTGCCCAAGAGACCCAGTACTTC. This gives the protein CASSAQETQYF.

This clone was counted only a few times. The chain uses TRBV10-3 and TRBJ2-5; the match to TRBD2 covers 7 bases. CDR1 ENHRY and CDR2 SYGVKD come from the germline V gene. The CDR3 has 16 residues. Germline trimming cut 4 bases from V and 0 bases from J; bases unmatched to any gene: 8. This chain's CDR3 is CAISGPQGLHQETQYF. CDR3 DNA: TGTGCCATCAGTGGTCCCCAGGGACTACACCAAGAGACCCAGTACTTC.

This clone appeared a few times. Within the sample, other DNA sequences also encode this same CDR3. The chain carries TRBV2 and TRBJ2-5; no definite D call. CDR3 size: 11 residues. CDR1 and CDR2 (germline): SNHLY, FYNNEI. The V gene lost 8 bases and the J gene lost 2 bases, with 6 bases spanning the gap. The CDR3 DNA sequence: TGTGCCAGCTCAGAGCAAGAGACCCAGTACTTC. Translated: CASSEQETQYF.

This chain's CDR3 is CASSILFAGTSGSVNEQFF. The CDR3 bases are TGTGCCAGTAGTATCTTATTCGCAGGGACTAGCGGGAGTGTCAATGAGCAGTTCTTC. The chain combines TRBV19 with TRBJ2-1; 14 positions agree with TRBD2. CDR3 length: 19 amino acids. V was pared by 3 bases and J by 6 bases, with 13 bases of the junction left unmatched. The germline CDR1 and CDR2 sequences are LNHDA and SQIVND (reference sequence).

Turning to this clone: The junction departs from germline at one end; a sequencing error may be responsible. The chain joins TRBV5-1 to TRBJ2-7; D perhaps matches TRBD2 (5 bases). This CDR3 spans 10 amino acids. Germline V gene lookup returns CDR1 SGHRS and CDR2 YFSETQ. The CDR3: CASSELRADF. The CDR3 coding sequence is TGCGCCAGCAGCGAACTGCGGGCGGACTTC.

This clone was seen a few times. The CDR3 is CASSLFLTNEKLFF. CDR3 sequence (DNA): TGTGCCAGCAGCTTATTTCTAACTAATGAAAAACTGTTTTTT. The rearrangement uses TRBV7-9 and TRBJ1-4; no reliable D call. The CDR3 spans 14 residues. Germline V gene sequence: CDR1 SEHNR, CDR2 FQNEAQ (reference sequence). V lost 2 bases and J 1 base, leaving 5 bases between the germline ends.

The chain joins TRBV19 to TRBJ2-2; the D gene is possibly TRBD2 (6 bases). The CDR3 runs 14 residues. Germline V lookup: CDR1 LNHDA, CDR2 SQIVND (reference sequence). The V end was cut by 8 bases, the J end by 1 base, with 11 bases between. The CDR3 loop is CASGGDWNTGELFF. The CDR3 region has the DNA TGTGCCAGTGGAGGGGACTGGAACACCGGGGAGCTGTTTTTT.

This clone was recorded a few times. The chain couples TRBV7-9 to TRBJ1-3; D gene unclear. The V and J ends lost 4 bases and 8 bases respectively, with 9 bases between them. The germline gives CDR1 SEHNR, CDR2 FQNEAQ (reference sequence). This CDR3 comprises 12 residues. The CDR3 loop reads CASSSPPDTIYF. DNA of the CDR3: TGTGCCAGCAGCTCCCCCCCGGACACCATATATTTT.

This clone turned up a few times. This chain connects TRBV7-2 to TRBJ2-7; D gene uncertain. Deletions cut 5 bases from V and 4 bases from J, with 18 bases between. The CDR3 length is 15 residues. Germline-derived CDR1 and CDR2 are SGHTA and FQGNSA. As DNA, the CDR3 is TGTGCCAGCAGCAAGCCAGGCCTGGTGCCTTACGAGCAGTACTTC. This encodes CASSKPGLVPYEQYF.

This clone was detected a few times. J is TRBJ2-1 and V is TRBV5-4; D may be TRBD1 or TRBD2 (6 bases each). V lost 0 bases and J lost 4, with 11 bases in between. CDR3 size: 15 residues. Germline assignment: CDR1 SGHNT and CDR2 YYREEE (reference sequence). CDR3 in amino acids: CASSLGLGGYNEQFF. The CDR3 bases are TGTGCCAGCAGCTTGGGACTAGGGGGGTACAATGAGCAGTTCTTC.

A few counts support this clone. V usage is TRBV11-2 and J usage is TRBJ2-1, with D tentatively TRBD2 (5 bases). Trimming stripped 5 bases from V and 6 bases from J, with 14 bases between. The CDR3 is 14 residues long. Per the germline V gene, CDR1 is SGHAT and CDR2 is FQNNGV. CDR3 sequence: CASSRSGGGNEQFF. CDR3 in DNA: TGTGCCAGCAGCCGGAGCGGAGGCGGCAATGAGCAGTTCTTC.

This clone was seen only a few times. The gene calls are TRBV7-9 and TRBJ2-1; 7 bases align to TRBD2. Germline loops: CDR1 SEHNR, CDR2 FQNEAQ (reference sequence). The CDR3 covers 14 residues. V shed 0 bases and J 6 bases; nucleotides not matched to a gene: 2. CDR3 region: CASSLAGTTNEQFF. CDR3 DNA sequence: TGTGCCAGCAGCTTAGCCGGGACTACCAATGAGCAGTTCTTC.

The sample holds a few counts of this clone. The chain has TRBV6-6 and TRBJ2-1; a possible D gene is TRBD1 (5 bases). Germline loops: CDR1 MNHNY, CDR2 SVGAGI (reference sequence). Trimming took off 6 bases at V and 10 bases at J, with 16 bases between the two ends. The CDR3 runs 13 residues. The CDR3 DNA sequence: TGTGCCAGCAGGCCACTCAGGGATGGAGAGCAGTTCTTC. Its protein product is CASRPLRDGEQFF.

The gene calls are TRBV7-2 and TRBJ2-7; D not resolved. CDR3 size: 14 residues. V was pared by 5 bases and J by 3 bases, with 14 bases between. Germline V gene lookup returns CDR1 SGHTA and CDR2 FQGNSA. Written as DNA, the CDR3 is TGTGCCAGCAGCCTGTACCGGACGGACTACGAGCAGTACTTC. This encodes CASSLYRTDYEQYF.

V usage is TRBV25-1 and J usage is TRBJ2-7; tentative D call: TRBD1 (5 bases). V was clipped by 4 bases and J by 3 bases, with 7 bases between them. Germline V gives CDR1 MGHDK, CDR2 SYGVNS. The CDR3 runs to 12 residues. The CDR3 DNA follows: TGTGCCAGCAGTGGAGACAGCTACGAGCAGTACTTC. It encodes CASSGDSYEQYF.

The chain joins TRBV19 to TRBJ2-7; the match to TRBD2 covers 16 bases. The CDR3 length is 18 residues. After removal of 5 bases from V and 0 bases from J, the junction contained 7 bases not matched to a gene. Germline lookup yields CDR1 LNHDA and CDR2 SQIVND (reference sequence). DNA of the CDR3: TGTGCCAGTAGTGCCGGGACTAGCGGGAGGGCCGGCTCCTACGAGCAGTACTTC. Translated: CASSAGTSGRAGSYEQYF.

The chain combines TRBV5-1 with TRBJ1-4, with unresolved D. The CDR3 consists of 14 residues. CDR1 and CDR2 from the germline V gene are SGHRS and YFSETQ. V lost 0 bases, J lost 5 bases, and 8 bases lay in between. Here the CDR3 reads CASSLGGINEKLFF. DNA of the CDR3: TGCGCCAGCAGCTTGGGGGGAATCAATGAAAAACTGTTTTTT. Combining the CDR3 with reference TRBV5-1 and TRBJ1-4 gives the whole variable domain KAGVTQTPRYLIKTRGQQVTLSCSPISGHRSVSWYQQTPGQGLQFLFEYFSETQRNKGNFPGRFSGRQFSNSRSEMNVSTLELGDSALYLCASSLGGINEKLFFGSGTQLSVL.

This chain uses TRBV10-3 with TRBJ1-6; no clear D gene. The CDR3 has 13 amino acids. Germline loops: CDR1 ENHRY, CDR2 SYGVKD. Trimming cost V 0 bases and J 6 bases, with 3 bases left between them. CDR3: CAISESANSPLHF. In DNA form, the CDR3 reads TGTGCCATCAGTGAGTCCGCTAATTCACCCCTCCACTTT.

This clone came up a few times. The chain is built from TRBV7-9 and TRBJ2-7, with D possibly being TRBD1 or TRBD2 (5 bases each). The germline V and J ends were trimmed by 5 bases and 0 bases, with 26 bases remaining between them. In germline, CDR1 is SEHNR, CDR2 FQNEAQ (reference sequence). The CDR3 spans 19 residues. CDR3 residues: CASSPSPGRPIQSSYEQYF. Here the CDR3 DNA reads TGTGCCAGCAGCCCTAGCCCGGGACGGCCGATCCAAAGCTCCTACGAGCAGTACTTC.

This clone turned up a few times. The V gene is TRBV7-8, the J gene TRBJ2-5, with D possibly called TRBD1 or TRBD2 (5 bases each). Trimming stripped 10 bases from V and 1 base from J, with 13 bases between. The V gene's germline CDR1 is SGHVS and CDR2 FQNEAQ. The CDR3 is 13 residues long. In nucleotides, the CDR3 is TGTGCCACTCGTCGGGGCCCCCAAGAGACCCAGTACTTC. Residues: CATRRGPQETQYF. Looking up the rest from reference TRBV7-8 and TRBJ2-5 gives the full variable domain: GAGVSQSPRYKVAKRGQDVALRCDPISGHVSLFWYQQALGQGPEFLTYFQNEAQLDKSGLPSDRFFAERPEGSVSTLKIQRTQQEDSAVYLCATRRGPQETQYFGPGTRLLVL.